The entry below gives a single TCR beta chain sequence along with its context. UMI-labeled 5' RACE yielded the TCR beta libraries. Methods used by the authors: TCR beta libraries each contained about 3,000 to 18,000 functional CDR3 beta clonotypes. From the 5' RACE reads, TCRdb lists one entry per CDR3 protein and no DNA. The V and J calls were determined by TCRdb, not by the authors. The clone table shows about 20,000 distinct CDR3 sequences, with the ten largest holding approximately 5%. The CDR3 has 15 residues. Germline values: CDR1 SGHTA, CDR2 FQGTGA. These data are taken from a study of human CD8 memory T cell subsets.

The rearrangement links TRBV7-3 to TRBJ2-1; TCRdb calls TRBD2, which cannot be checked without DNA. Sequencing was performed on CD8+ T cells from PBMCs. This TCR came from a human donor in good health. The CDR3 here is CASSSADSSYNEQFF.